The entry that follows covers one T cell receptor (beta chain) sequence. This record comes from a study of cytomegalovirus exposure and HLA in healthy donors. The PCR contained 60 Vbeta and 13 Jbeta primers. Measured with immunoSEQ multiplex PCR; TCRdb has only the in-frame clones, and not every one. The record lists around 210,000 clones, of which the ten most abundant hold more than 0.75%. Per germline, CDR1 LGHNT and CDR2 FRNRAP. V lost 7 bases to trimming and J lost 2 bases, with 12 bases between them. This CDR3 region has 15 residues. Regarding donors, all were healthy bone marrow donors. Sequenced input: PBMCs. The chain combines TRBV12-5 with TRBJ2-6; possibly TRBD1 for D (6 bases). This receptor was obtained from a woman aged 25 to 39 in good health and CMV-seropositive. DNA of the CDR3: TGTGCTAGTGCCCCTTCAGGGGCTGGGGCCAACGTCCTGACTTTC. Translating gives CASAPSGAGANVLTF. The whole variable domain, filled in from reference TRBV12-5 and TRBJ2-6, reads DARVTQTPRHKVTEMGQEVTMRCQPILGHNTVFWYRQTMMQGLELLAYFRNRAPLDDSGMPKDRFSAEMPDATLATLKIQPSEPRDSAVYFCASAPSGAGANVLTFGAGSRLTVL.